This T cell receptor (beta chain) is from a study of blood T cells in healthy people across ages. General study findings and limits: Diversity figures derived from one million T cells were judged to underestimate the true value.

After removal of 2 bases from V and 1 base from J, the junction contained 4 bases not matched to a gene. Germline-derived CDR1 and CDR2 are LGHNA and YSLEER. This CDR3 is built from 16 residues. Comments on this clonotype: Its antigen is not known.

Then a second PCR, running about 7 to 11 cycles, was carried out with a sample-barcoded 5' primer and a J-beta primer mix. The template-switch adaptor was a 5' adaptor with 12 random nucleotides. It tagged each cDNA molecule. Using its own MiXCR run on the 5' RACE reads, TCRdb lists one record per CDR3 protein. In the table there are roughly 2 million distinct CDR3 sequences, around half of which are singletons. Each of the donors had roughly 9.4 milliliters of peripheral blood drawn into EDTA-treated Vacutainer tubes. The sample was blood. The V gene is TRBV4-3, the J gene TRBJ2-3; TRBD1 matches at 9 bases. This TCR was sampled from a woman in her thirties or forties in good health. Written as DNA, the CDR3 is TGCGCCAGCAGCCAATCCACAGGGGGCGGCACAGATACGCAGTATTTT. Translation gives CASSQSTGGGTDTQYF.